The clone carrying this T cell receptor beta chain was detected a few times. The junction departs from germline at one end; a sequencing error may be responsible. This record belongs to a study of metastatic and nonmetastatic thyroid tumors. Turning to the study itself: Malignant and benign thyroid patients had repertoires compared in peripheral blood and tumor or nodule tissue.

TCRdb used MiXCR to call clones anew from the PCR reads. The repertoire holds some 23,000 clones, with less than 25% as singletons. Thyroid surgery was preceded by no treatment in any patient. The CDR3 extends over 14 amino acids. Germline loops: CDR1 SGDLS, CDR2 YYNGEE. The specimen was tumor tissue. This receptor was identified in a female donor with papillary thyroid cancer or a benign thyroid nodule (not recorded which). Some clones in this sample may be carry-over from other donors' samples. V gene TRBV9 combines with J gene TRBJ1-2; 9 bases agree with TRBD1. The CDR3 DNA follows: TGTGCCGGCAGCGCAAAACAGGGGGCGACTGGCTACACCTTC. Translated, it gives CAGSAKQGATGYTF.